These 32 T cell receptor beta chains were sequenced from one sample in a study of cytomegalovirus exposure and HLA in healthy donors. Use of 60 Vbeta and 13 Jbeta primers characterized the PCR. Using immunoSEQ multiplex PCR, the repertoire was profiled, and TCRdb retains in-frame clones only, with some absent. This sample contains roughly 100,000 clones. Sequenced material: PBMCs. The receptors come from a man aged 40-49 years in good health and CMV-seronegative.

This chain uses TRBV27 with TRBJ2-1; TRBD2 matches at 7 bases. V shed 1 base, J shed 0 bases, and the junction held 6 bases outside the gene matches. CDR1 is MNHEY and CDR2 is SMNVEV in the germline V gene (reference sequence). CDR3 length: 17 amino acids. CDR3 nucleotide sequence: TGTGCCAGCAGTTTATTGGGTAGCGGGCGCTCCTACAATGAGCAGTTCTTC. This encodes CASSLLGSGRSYNEQFF.

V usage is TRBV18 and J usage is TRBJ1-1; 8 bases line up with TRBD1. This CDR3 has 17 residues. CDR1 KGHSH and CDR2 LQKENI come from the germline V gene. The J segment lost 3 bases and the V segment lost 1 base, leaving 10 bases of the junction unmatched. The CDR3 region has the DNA TGTGCCAGCTCACCACAACCACCGGACAGGGTGGACACTGAAGCTTTCTTT. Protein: CASSPQPPDRVDTEAFF.

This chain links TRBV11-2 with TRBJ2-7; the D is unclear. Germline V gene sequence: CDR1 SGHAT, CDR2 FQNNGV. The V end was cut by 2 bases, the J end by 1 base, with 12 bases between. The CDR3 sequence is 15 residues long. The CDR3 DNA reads TGTGCCAGCAGCTTACGACATCTTTATTCCTACGAGCAGTACTTC. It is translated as CASSLRHLYSYEQYF.

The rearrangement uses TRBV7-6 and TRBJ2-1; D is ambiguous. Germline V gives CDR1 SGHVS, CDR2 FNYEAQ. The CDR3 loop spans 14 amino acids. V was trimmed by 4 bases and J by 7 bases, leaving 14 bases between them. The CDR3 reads CASSSRSTGNEQFF. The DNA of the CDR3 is TGTGCCAGCAGCTCGAGGTCGACCGGGAATGAGCAGTTCTTC.

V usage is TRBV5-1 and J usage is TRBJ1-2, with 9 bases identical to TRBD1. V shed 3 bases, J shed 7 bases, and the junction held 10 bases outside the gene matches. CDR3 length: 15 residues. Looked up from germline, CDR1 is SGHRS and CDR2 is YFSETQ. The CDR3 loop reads CASSSQQGARFGYTF. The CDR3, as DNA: TGCGCCAGCAGCTCGCAACAGGGGGCTCGCTTTGGCTACACCTTC.

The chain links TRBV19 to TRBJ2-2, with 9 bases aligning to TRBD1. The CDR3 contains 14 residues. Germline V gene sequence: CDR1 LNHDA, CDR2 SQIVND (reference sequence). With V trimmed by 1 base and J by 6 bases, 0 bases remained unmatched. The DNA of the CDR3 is TGTGCCAGTAGTATAGGGACAGGGGCCGGGGAGCTGTTTTTT. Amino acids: CASSIGTGAGELFF.

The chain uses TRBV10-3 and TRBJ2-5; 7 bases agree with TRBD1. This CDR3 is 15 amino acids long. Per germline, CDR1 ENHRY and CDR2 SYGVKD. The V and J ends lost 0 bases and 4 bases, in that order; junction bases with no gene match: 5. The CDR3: CAISESATGRETQYF. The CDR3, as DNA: TGTGCCATCAGTGAGTCAGCGACAGGGCGAGAGACCCAGTACTTC.

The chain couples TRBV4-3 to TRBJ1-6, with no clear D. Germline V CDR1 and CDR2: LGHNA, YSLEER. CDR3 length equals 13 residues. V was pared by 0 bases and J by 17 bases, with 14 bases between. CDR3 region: CASSQDLRDPFHF. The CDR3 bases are TGCGCCAGCAGCCAAGATTTGCGGGATCCGTTCCACTTT.

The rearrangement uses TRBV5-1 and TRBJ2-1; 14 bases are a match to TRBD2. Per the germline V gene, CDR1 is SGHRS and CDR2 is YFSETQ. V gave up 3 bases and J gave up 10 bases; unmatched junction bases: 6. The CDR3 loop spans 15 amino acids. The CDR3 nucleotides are TGCGCCAGCAGCTGGGGGACTAGCGGGGGTCCGGAGCAGTTCTTC. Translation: CASSWGTSGGPEQFF.

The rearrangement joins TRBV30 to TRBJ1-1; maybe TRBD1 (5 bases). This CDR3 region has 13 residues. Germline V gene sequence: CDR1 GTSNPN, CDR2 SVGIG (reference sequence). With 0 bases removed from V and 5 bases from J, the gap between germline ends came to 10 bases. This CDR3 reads CAWSVRGGTEAFF. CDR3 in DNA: TGTGCCTGGAGTGTAAGGGGAGGGACTGAAGCTTTCTTT.

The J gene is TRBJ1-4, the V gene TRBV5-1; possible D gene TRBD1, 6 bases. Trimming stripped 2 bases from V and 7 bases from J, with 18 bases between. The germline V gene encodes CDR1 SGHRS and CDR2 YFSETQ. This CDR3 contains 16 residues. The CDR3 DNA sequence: TGCGCCAGCAGCTTAGGACAGCCAGGGATTGGTGAAAAACTGTTTTTT. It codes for CASSLGQPGIGEKLFF.

CDR3 amino acids: CASQGQSQETQYF. The CDR3 nucleotides are TGTGCCAGCCAGGGACAGAGCCAAGAGACCCAGTACTTC. The chain uses TRBV7-9 and TRBJ2-5; 7 bases align to TRBD1. This CDR3 has 13 amino acids. J gave up 1 base and V 8 bases, and 4 bases lay outside the gene matches. CDR1 is SEHNR and CDR2 is FQNEAQ in the germline V gene (reference sequence).

DNA for the CDR3: TGTGCCAGCTGCCAGTTGAACACTGAAGCTTTCTTT. Its translation is CASCQLNTEAFF. The chain has TRBV6-1 and TRBJ1-1, with unresolved D. V was trimmed by 8 bases and J by 0 bases, leaving 7 bases between them. Germline CDR1 reads MNHNS; CDR2 reads SASEGT. The CDR3 is made up of 12 amino acids.

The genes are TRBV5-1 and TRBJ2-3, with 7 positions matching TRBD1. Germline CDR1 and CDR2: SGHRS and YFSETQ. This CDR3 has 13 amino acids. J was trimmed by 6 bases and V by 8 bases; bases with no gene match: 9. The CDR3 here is CASKGQVQDTQYF. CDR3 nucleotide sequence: TGCGCCAGTAAAGGACAGGTGCAGGATACGCAGTATTTT.

The CDR3, as DNA: TGCAGCGCATCGGACAGTACTGAAGCTTTCTTT. This encodes CSASDSTEAFF. The rearrangement links TRBV29-1 to TRBJ1-1, with a possible D match to TRBD1 (6 bases). The CDR3 loop spans 11 amino acids. V lost 7 bases and J lost 5, with 11 bases in between. Germline CDR1 is SQVTM and CDR2 is ANQGSEA.

The CDR3 loop is CASSSPGTGANQPQHF. CDR3 sequence (DNA): TGTGCCAGCAGTTCACCCGGGACAGGGGCTAATCAGCCCCAGCATTTT. This chain connects TRBV28 to TRBJ1-5, with TRBD1 matching 10 bases. Germline V gives CDR1 MDHEN, CDR2 SYDVKM. Trimming at V came to 4 bases and at J to 4 bases, leaving 7 bases not matched to a gene. The length of the CDR3 is 16 residues.

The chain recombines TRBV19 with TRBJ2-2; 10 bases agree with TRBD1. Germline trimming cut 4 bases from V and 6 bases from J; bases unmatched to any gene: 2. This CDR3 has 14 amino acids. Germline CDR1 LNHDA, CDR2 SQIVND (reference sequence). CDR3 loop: CASSRGQGAGELFF. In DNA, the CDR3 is TGTGCCAGTAGTAGAGGACAGGGGGCCGGGGAGCTGTTTTTT.

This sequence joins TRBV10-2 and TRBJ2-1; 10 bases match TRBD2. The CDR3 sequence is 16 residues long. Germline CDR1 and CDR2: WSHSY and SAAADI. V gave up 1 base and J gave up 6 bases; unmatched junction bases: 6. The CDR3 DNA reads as TGCGCCAGCAGTGAGTTCCCCGGGACTAGCGCCAATGAGCAGTTCTTC. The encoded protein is CASSEFPGTSANEQFF.

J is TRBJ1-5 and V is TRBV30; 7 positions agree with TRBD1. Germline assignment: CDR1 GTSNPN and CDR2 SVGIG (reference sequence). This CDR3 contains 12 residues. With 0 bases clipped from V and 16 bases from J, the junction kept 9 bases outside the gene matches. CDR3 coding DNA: TGTGCCTGGAGTGTAGAAGGGGGCGCAGTCCATTTT. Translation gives CAWSVEGGAVHF. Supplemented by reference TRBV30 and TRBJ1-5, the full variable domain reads SQTIHQWPATLVQPVGSPLSLECTVEGTSNPNLYWYRQAAGRGLQLLFYSVGIGQISSEVPQNLSASRPQDRQFILSSKKLLLSDSGFYLCAWSVEGGAVHFGDGTRLSIL.

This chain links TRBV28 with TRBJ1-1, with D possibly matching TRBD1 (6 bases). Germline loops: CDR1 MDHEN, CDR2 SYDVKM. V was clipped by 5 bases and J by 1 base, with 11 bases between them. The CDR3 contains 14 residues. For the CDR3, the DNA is TGTGCCAGCAGTACAGGGCTGGGGAACACTGAAGCTTTCTTT. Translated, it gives CASSTGLGNTEAFF.

Written as DNA, the CDR3 is TGTGCCAGCAGCTTTGGACAGGGGGCTGCCTCTGGGGCCAACGTCCTGACTTTC. Protein product: CASSFGQGAASGANVLTF. The chain combines TRBV7-9 with TRBJ2-6; 11 bases align to TRBD1. From germline, CDR1 is SEHNR and CDR2 FQNEAQ (reference sequence). The CDR3 totals 18 residues. J lost 0 bases, V lost 3 bases, and 4 bases had no gene match.

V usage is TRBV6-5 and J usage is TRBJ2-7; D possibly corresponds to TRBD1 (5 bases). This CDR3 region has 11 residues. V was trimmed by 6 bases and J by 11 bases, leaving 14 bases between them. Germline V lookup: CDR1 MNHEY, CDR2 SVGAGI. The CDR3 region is CASRLSEGEYF. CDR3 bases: TGTGCCAGCAGATTGTCGGAAGGGGAGTACTTC.

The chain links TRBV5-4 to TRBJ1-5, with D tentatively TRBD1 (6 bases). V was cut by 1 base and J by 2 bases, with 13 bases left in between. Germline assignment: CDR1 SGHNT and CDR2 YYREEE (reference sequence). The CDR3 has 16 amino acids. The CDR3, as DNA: TGTGCCAGCAGCTTGTCGGGGGGGCTTTGCAATCAGCCCCAGCATTTT. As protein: CASSLSGGLCNQPQHF.

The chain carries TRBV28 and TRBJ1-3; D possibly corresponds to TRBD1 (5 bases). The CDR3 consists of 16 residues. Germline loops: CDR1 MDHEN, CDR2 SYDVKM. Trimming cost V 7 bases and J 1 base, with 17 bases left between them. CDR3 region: CASMGRGGFSGNTIYF. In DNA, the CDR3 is TGTGCCAGCATGGGGAGGGGAGGGTTTTCTGGAAACACCATATATTTT.

CDR3 nucleotide sequence: TGTGCCATCAGGGACAGAAATCAGCCCCAGCATTTT. It yields the protein CAIRDRNQPQHF. The V call is TRBV10-3, the J call TRBJ1-5; TRBD1 might be the D (6 bases). Trimming cost V 6 bases and J 4 bases, with 7 bases left between them. The CDR3 contains 12 residues. CDR1 and CDR2 (germline): ENHRY, SYGVKD.

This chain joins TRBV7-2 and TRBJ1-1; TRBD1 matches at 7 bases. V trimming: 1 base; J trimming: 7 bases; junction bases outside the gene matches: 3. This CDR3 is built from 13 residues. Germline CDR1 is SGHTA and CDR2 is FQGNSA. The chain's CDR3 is CASSLGQGLEAFF. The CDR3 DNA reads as TGTGCCAGCAGCTTAGGACAGGGTCTTGAAGCTTTCTTT.

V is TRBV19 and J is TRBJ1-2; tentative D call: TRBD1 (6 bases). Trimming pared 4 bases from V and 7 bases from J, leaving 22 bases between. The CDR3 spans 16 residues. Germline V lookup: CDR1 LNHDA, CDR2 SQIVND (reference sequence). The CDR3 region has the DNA TGTGCCAGTAGTAATTCTTGGACAGTCGACTTTGTTGGCTACACCTTC. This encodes CASSNSWTVDFVGYTF.

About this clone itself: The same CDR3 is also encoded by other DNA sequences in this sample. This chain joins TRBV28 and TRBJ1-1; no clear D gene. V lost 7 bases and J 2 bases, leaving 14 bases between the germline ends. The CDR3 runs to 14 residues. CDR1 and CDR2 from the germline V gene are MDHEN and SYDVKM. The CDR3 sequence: CASTPGSVNTEAFF. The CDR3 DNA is TGTGCCAGCACCCCGGGGTCGGTTAACACTGAAGCTTTCTTT.

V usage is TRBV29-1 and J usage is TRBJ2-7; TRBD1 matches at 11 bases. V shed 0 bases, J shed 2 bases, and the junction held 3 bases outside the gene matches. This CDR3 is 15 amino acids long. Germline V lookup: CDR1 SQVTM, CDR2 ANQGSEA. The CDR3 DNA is TGCAGCGTTGAAGATGGGGACAGGGGGGCCTACGAGCAGTACTTC. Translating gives CSVEDGDRGAYEQYF.

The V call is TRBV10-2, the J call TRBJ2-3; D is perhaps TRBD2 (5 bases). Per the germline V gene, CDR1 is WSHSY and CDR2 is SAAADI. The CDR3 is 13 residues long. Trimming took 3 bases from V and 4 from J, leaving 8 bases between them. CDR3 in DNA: TGCGCCAGCAGTGACTACGGGGCAGATACGCAGTATTTT. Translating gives CASSDYGADTQYF.

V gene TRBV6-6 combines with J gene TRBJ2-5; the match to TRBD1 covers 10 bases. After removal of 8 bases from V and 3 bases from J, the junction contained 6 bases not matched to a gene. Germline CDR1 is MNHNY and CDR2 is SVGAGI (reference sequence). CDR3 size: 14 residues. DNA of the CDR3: TGTGCCAGCGCGAGACAGGGGGCCAAAGAGACCCAGTACTTC. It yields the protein CASARQGAKETQYF.

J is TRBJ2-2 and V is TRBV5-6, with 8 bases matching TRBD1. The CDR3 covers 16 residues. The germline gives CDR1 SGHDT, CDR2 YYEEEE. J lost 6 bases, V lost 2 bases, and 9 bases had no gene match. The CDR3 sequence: CASSFWTGIIAGELFF. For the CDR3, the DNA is TGTGCCAGCAGCTTTTGGACAGGGATAATCGCCGGGGAGCTGTTTTTT.